Sequencing of this TCR beta chain was carried out in a study of CD8 T cells in ankylosing spondylitis. Study results and limitations: According to the report, clones linked to the disease were significantly enriched in matched synovial fluid samples taken from ankylosing spondylitis patients. A TCR beta motif of fewer than ten highly homologous variants seemed to mark ankylosing spondylitis blood. Clones linked to the disease showed a CD8+ phenotype. They occurred at relatively low frequencies in peripheral blood.

Researchers built TCR beta libraries using quantitative 5'-RACE with molecular barcodes. TCRdb fed the 5' RACE reads into MiXCR, producing one record per CDR3 protein. The top ten clones hold approximately 4.6% of a sample with approximately 92,000 distinct CDR3 sequences, roughly 9.6% of them seen once. The table lists this clonotype with many counts. The antigen is unknown. V was cut by 0 bases and J by 0 bases, with 12 bases left in between. The CDR3 loop spans 15 amino acids. The germline gives CDR1 DFQATT, CDR2 SNEGSKA (reference sequence). Material: blood, either unsorted or a sorted T cell fraction (not recorded which). V gene TRBV20-1 combines with J gene TRBJ2-7, with D uncertain. The source is a male donor with ankylosing spondylitis or in good health (not recorded which). DNA of the CDR3: TGCAGTGCTAGAGATCGTTCGGCGGACTCCTACGAGCAGTACTTC. Encoded protein: CSARDRSADSYEQYF.